One T cell receptor beta chain is described in this entry. The CDR3 runs 13 residues. Germline V gene sequence: CDR1 KGHSH, CDR2 LQKENI. With 3 bases removed from V and 2 bases from J, the gap between germline ends came to 7 bases. The sample originates from a study of cytomegalovirus exposure and HLA in healthy donors. PCR used 60 Vbeta primers and 13 Jbeta primers. Assay used: immunoSEQ multiplex PCR; TCRdb lists only in-frame clones, some missing. Of 250,000 to 300,000 clones listed, 84% are singletons. The receptor's source is a middle-aged woman in good health and CMV-seropositive. V and J are TRBV18 and TRBJ2-5, with D possibly being TRBD2 (5 bases). The sequenced material came from PBMCs. The CDR3 coding sequence is TGTGCCAGCTCACCGAGGGAACAAGAGACCCAGTACTTC. Translation gives CASSPREQETQYF.